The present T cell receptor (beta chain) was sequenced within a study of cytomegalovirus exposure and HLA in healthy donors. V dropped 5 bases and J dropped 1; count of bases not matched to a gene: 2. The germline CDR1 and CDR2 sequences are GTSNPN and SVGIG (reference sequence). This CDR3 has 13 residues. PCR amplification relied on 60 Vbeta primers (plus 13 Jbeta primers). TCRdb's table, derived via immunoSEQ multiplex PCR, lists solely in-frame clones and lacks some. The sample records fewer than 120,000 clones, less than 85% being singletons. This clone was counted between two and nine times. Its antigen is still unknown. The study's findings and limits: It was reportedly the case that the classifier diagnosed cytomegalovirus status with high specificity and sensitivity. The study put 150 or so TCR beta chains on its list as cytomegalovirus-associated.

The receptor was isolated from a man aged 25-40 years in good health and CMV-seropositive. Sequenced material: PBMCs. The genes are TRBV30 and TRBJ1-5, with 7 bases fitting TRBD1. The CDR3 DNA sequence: TGTGCCTGGGAACAGGGGAGCAATCAGCCCCAGCATTTT. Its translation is CAWEQGSNQPQHF.